Presented here are 8 T cell receptor beta chains from one specimen sequenced in a study of CD8 T cells in Susac syndrome. Random hexamers were used to reverse transcribe the RNA input (about 0.5 to 1 ug). TCRdb re-called the immunoSEQ multiplex PCR reads with MiXCR, one entry per CDR3 protein. This sample carries 250,000 or so distinct CDR3 sequences, about 93% of them seen once, and the ten largest clones take approximately 0.07%. Sample: CD4+ T cells from PBMCs. These receptors were obtained from a human donor with multiple sclerosis.

This chain uses TRBV7-3 with TRBJ1-2; D perhaps matches TRBD1 (5 bases). V was cut by 5 bases and J by 2 bases, with 12 bases left in between. From germline, CDR1 is SGHTA and CDR2 FQGTGA. The CDR3 totals 14 residues. CDR3 DNA sequence: TGTGCCAGCAGCCCCGGGGGTGACAACTATGGCTACACCTTC. Its translation: CASSPGGDNYGYTF.

The chain links TRBV7-8 to TRBJ2-7, with D hard to call. Trimming left V 5 bases short and J 0 bases short, with 11 bases between. This CDR3 spans 14 amino acids. CDR1 and CDR2 from the germline V gene are SGHVS and FQNEAQ. Here the CDR3 reads CASSPGRFSYEQYF. CDR3 coding DNA: TGTGCCAGCAGCCCAGGAAGATTCTCCTACGAGCAGTACTTC.

This chain links TRBV19 with TRBJ2-2; D tentatively reads TRBD1 or TRBD2 (6 bases each). CDR1 LNHDA and CDR2 SQIVND come from the germline V gene (reference sequence). Trimming shortened V by 7 bases and J by 7 bases, and 13 bases separated the two germline ends. This CDR3 has 13 amino acids. The CDR3: CASTPGAGGELFF. The CDR3 nucleotides are TGTGCCAGTACCCCGGGGGCGGGCGGGGAGCTGTTTTTT.

The gene calls are TRBV6-6 and TRBJ2-5, with D possibly TRBD2 on 5 matching bases. V was clipped by 2 bases and J by 6 bases, with 13 bases between them. The CDR3 is 14 amino acids. Germline V gene lookup returns CDR1 MNHNY and CDR2 SVGAGI (reference sequence). The CDR3 is CASSYAPSSKTQYF. CDR3 bases: TGTGCCAGCAGTTACGCGCCTAGCTCTAAGACCCAGTACTTC.

V gene TRBV3-1 combines with J gene TRBJ2-6; D ambiguous. Germline CDR1 and CDR2: LGHDT and YNNKEL (reference sequence). This CDR3 contains 17 residues. The V and J ends lost 0 bases and 2 bases respectively, with 11 bases between them. As DNA, the CDR3 is TGTGCCAGCAGCCAAGATCGGGTTTCTGCTGGGGCCAACGTCCTGACTTTC. This encodes CASSQDRVSAGANVLTF.

V gene TRBV10-3 combines with J gene TRBJ1-1; tentatively, D is TRBD1 (6 bases). V lost 2 bases and J 6 bases, leaving 10 bases between the germline ends. Germline V CDR1 and CDR2: ENHRY, SYGVKD. The CDR3 length is 13 residues. The CDR3 reads CAISERTAAEAFF. Written as DNA, the CDR3 is TGTGCCATCAGTGAGAGGACAGCCGCTGAAGCTTTCTTT.

This chain connects TRBV7-6 to TRBJ2-7; 7 bases match TRBD1. The length of the CDR3 is 15 residues. The V segment lost 1 base and the J segment 3 bases; nucleotides outside the gene matches: 6. Germline lookup yields CDR1 SGHVS and CDR2 FNYEAQ. CDR3 DNA: TGTGCCAGCAGCTTAGAGGGGACAGCGTTCTACGAGCAGTACTTC. This codes for CASSLEGTAFYEQYF.

V usage is TRBV2 and J usage is TRBJ2-1, with 16 bases identical to TRBD2. J gave up 8 bases and V 11 bases, and 9 bases lay outside the gene matches. The CDR3 has 15 amino acids. Germline V gives CDR1 SNHLY, CDR2 FYNNEI. The CDR3 coding sequence is TGTGCCTCCGGGACTAGCGGGAGGGCTAGCGATGAGCAGTTCTTC. Residues: CASGTSGRASDEQFF.